The present TCR beta chain was sequenced within a study of blood T cell repertoires in COVID-19. Clones were sequenced by immunoSEQ multiplex PCR, and TCRdb holds only the in-frame ones, with some missing. This sample has under 250,000 clones, with around 85% found just once. Germline V CDR1 and CDR2: MDHEN, SYDVKM. Trimming left V 7 bases short and J 0 bases short, with 14 bases between. This CDR3 has 15 residues. This sequence was found in a man in his forties with acute or convalescent COVID-19. What was sequenced was peripheral blood. The chain carries TRBV28 and TRBJ2-3, with D perhaps TRBD2 (7 bases). Here the CDR3 reads CASTSGGTSTDTQYF. CDR3 DNA sequence: TGTGCCAGCACCTCCGGGGGGACAAGCACAGATACGCAGTATTTT.